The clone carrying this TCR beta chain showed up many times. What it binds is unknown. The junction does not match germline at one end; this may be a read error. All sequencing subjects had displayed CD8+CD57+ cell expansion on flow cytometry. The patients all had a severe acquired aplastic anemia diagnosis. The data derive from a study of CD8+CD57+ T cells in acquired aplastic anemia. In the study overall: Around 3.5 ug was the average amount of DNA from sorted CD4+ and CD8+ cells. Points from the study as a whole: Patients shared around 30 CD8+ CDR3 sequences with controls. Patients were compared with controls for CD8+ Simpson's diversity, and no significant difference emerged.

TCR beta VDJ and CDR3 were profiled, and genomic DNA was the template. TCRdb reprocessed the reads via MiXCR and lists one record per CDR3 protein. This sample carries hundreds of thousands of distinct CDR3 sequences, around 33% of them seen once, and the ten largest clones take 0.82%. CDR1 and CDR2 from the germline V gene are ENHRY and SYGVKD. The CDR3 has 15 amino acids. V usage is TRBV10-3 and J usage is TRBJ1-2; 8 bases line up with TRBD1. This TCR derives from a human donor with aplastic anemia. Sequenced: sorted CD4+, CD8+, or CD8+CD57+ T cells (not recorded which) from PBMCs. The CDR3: CASSGDRQGNYGYTF. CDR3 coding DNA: TGTGCCAGCAGTGGCGATCGACAGGGGAACTATGGCTACACCTTC.